The sample holds many counts of the clone carrying this T cell receptor (beta chain). Antigen unknown. The data were obtained in a study of neurological immune-mediated disorders. As for the study in general: The roughly 35 multiple sclerosis patients comprised around 31 that were relapsing-remitting and 3 that were secondary progressive.

The CDR3 has 15 amino acids. With V trimmed by 5 bases and J by 4 bases, 6 bases remained unmatched. Findings and caveats of the study: A possible signature appeared as one related-CDR3 cluster, in which phylogenetic grouping placed the repertoires of 18 of 34 multiple sclerosis patients.

The team produced cDNA through 5'RACE using 10-nucleotide random UMIs. TCRdb analysed the 5' RACE reads with MiXCR anew, one entry per CDR3 protein. The profile covers about 80,000 distinct CDR3 sequences, with 5.8% appearing a single time and over 7% taken by the ten largest. Time point defined: longitudinal time-point 2. Sequenced sample: PBMCs. This chain joins TRBV12-3 or TRBV12-4 and TRBJ2-3; 10 bases agree with TRBD2. The sequence was collected from a woman aged 55 to 70 with multiple sclerosis. CDR3 bases: TGTGCCAGCAGTCGAGCGGGGGGGCAGGCAGATACGCAGTATTTT. This gives the protein CASSRAGGQADTQYF.